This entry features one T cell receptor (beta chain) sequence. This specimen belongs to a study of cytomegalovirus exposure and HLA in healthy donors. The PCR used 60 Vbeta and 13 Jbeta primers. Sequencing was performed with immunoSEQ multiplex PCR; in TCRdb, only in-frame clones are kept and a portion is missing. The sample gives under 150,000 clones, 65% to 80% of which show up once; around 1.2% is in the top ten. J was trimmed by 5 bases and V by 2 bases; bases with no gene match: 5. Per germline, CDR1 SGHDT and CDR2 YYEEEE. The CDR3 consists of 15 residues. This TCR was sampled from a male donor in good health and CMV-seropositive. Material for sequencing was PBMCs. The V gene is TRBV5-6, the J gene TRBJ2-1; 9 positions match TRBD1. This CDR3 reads CASSLGQGINNEQFF. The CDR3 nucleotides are TGTGCCAGCAGCTTAGGACAGGGGATTAACAATGAGCAGTTCTTC.